Given below is one TCR beta chain in context. As yet, its antigen is unknown. The data are from a study of beta chain features in type 1 diabetes. Study findings and constraints: Among all four CD4+ subsets, Type 1 diabetes patients had TCRB CDR3s that were moderately but significantly shorter.

Germline-derived CDR1 and CDR2 are GTSNPN and SVGIG (reference sequence). V was cut by 0 bases and J by 4 bases, with 10 bases left in between. CDR3 length: 13 residues. The sequenced template was cDNA made from the entire isolated RNA. Assay used: immunoSEQ multiplex PCR; TCRdb lists only in-frame clones, some missing. The sample lists approximately 160,000 clones, roughly 63% seen once, with under 0.1% in the top ten. This receptor was obtained from a man younger than 45 with type 1 diabetes. Material for sequencing was naive CD4+ T cells from blood. The chain links TRBV30 to TRBJ2-7; the D gene could be TRBD1 or TRBD2 (5 bases each). The CDR3 loop reads CAWSVGDGYEQYF. CDR3 in DNA: TGTGCCTGGAGTGTCGGGGACGGATACGAGCAGTACTTC.